Sequencing of this TCR beta chain was carried out in a study of blood T cell repertoires in COVID-19. Study details: Some COVID-19 samples were acute and others convalescent; all came from the United States, Italy and Spain. T cells, B-cell-depleted T cells, or PBMCs supplied cDNA or gDNA.

Data came from immunoSEQ multiplex PCR; TCRdb stores just in-frame clones and leaves some out. The sample shows under 200,000 clones, 75% to 90% of them seen only once. This TCR was recovered from a man in his 70s with active or convalescent COVID-19. The material sequenced was peripheral blood.

CDR3: CASSKDGRNTEAFF. The CDR3 DNA follows: TGTGCCAGCAGCAAGGACGGGAGGAACACTGAAGCTTTCTTT. The V and J genes are TRBV7-2 and TRBJ1-1, with unresolved D. With 5 bases removed from V and 1 base from J, the gap between germline ends came to 11 bases. CDR3 length: 14 amino acids. Germline V gene data show CDR1 as SGHTA and CDR2 as FQGNSA.